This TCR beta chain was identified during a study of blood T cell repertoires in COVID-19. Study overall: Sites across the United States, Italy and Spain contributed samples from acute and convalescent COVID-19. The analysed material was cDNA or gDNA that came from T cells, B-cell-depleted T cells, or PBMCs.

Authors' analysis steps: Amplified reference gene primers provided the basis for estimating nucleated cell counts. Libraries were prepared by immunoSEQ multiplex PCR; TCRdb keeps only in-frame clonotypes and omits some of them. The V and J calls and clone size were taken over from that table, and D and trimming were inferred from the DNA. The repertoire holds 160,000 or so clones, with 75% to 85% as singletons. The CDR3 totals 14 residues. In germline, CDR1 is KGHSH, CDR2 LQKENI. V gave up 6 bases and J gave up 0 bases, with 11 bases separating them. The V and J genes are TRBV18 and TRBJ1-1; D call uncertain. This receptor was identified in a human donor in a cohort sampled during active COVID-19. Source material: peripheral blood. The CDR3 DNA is TGTGCCAGCTCGGAGGGCAACATGAACACTGAAGCTTTCTTT. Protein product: CASSEGNMNTEAFF.